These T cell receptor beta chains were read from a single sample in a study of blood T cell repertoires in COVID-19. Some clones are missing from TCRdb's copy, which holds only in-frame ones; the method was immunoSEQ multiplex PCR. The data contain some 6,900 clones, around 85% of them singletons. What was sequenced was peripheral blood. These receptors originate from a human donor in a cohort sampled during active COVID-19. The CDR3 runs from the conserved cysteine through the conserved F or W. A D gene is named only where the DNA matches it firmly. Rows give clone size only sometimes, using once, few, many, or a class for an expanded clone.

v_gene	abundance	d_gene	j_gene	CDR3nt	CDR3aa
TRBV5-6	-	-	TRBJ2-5	TGTGCCAGCAGCTTGAACAAAGTGACCCAGTACTTC	CASSLNKVTQYF
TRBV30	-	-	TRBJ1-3	TGTGCTAACGGTGGGGGCCTCTCTGGAAACACCATATATTTT	CANGGGLSGNTIYF
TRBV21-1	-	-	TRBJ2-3	TGTGCCAGCAGCAAAGGATCACTAGCTGACACAGATACGCAGTATTTT	CASSKGSLADTDTQYF
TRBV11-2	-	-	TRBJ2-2	TGTGCCAGCAGCTTAGCGGAGGCCCTAAGCAGCGGGGAGCTGTTTTTT	CASSLAEALSSGELFF
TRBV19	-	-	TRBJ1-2	TGTGCCAGTAGTATAGGGAGGATCTATGGCTACACCTTC	CASSIGRIYGYTF
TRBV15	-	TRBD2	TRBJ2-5	TGTGCCACCAGCAGAGGGTTAGCGGGAGTAGGTGAGACCCAGTACTTC	CATSRGLAGVGETQYF
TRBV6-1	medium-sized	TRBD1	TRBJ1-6	TGTGCCAGCAGTGAAAGACAGGGGGATAATTCACCCCTCCACTTT	CASSERQGDNSPLHF
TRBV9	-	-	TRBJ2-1	TGTGCCAGCAGCGTAGCCCTAGAGTACAATGAGCAGTTCTTC	CASSVALEYNEQFF
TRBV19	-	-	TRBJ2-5	TGTGCCAGTAGCTTAGGAGGGGCTGAGACGTCCCAGTACTTC	CASSLGGAETSQYF
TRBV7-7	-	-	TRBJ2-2	TGTGCTCTGGGGCCGAACACCGGGGAGCTGTTTTTT	CALGPNTGELFF
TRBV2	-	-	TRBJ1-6	TGTGCCAGCACTCCTCGTCGAGACTTTAATTCACCCCTCCACTTT	CASTPRRDFNSPLHF
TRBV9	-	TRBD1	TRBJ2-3	TGTGCCAGCAGCGGACCTAGAGACAGGGGGCGCGGGACAGATACGCAGTATTTT	CASSGPRDRGRGTDTQYF
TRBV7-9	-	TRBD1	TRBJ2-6	TGTGCCAGCAGCTCACAGGGGGGATCTGGGGCCAACGTCCTGACTTTC	CASSSQGGSGANVLTF
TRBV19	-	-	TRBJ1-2	TGTGCCAGTAGTGCGAGACAGTATGGCTACACCTTC	CASSARQYGYTF
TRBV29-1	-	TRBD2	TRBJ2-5	TGCAGCGTTGCAACTAGCGGATTACAAGAGACCCAGTACTTC	CSVATSGLQETQYF
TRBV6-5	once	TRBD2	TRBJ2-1	TGTGCCAGCAAGGGGCTAGCGGGGGCCGGTGAGCAGTTCTTC	CASKGLAGAGEQFF
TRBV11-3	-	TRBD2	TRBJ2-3	TGTGCCAGCACGGTGGCGGGGGACACAGATACGCAGTATTTT	CASTVAGDTDTQYF
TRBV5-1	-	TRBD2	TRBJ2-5	TGCGCCAGCAGCTTGGTGGCTAGCGGAACACAAGAGACCCAGTACTTC	CASSLVASGTQETQYF
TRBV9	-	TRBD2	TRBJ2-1	TGTGCCAGCAGCGCGGCGGGGAGCTTAGCGGGAGGGTATAATGAGCAGTTCTTC	CASSAAGSLAGGYNEQFF
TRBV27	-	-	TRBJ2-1	TGTGCCAGCAGTCTCATACGGGAGTTGAATGAGCAGTTCTTC	CASSLIRELNEQFF
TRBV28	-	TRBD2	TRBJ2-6	TGTGCCAGCAGTGGACCTAGCGGGGTGCCTTCTGGGGCCAACGTCCTGACTTTC	CASSGPSGVPSGANVLTF
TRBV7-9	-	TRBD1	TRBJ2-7	TGTGCCAGCAGCTCCCAAGACAGGGTGTACGAGCAGTACTTC	CASSSQDRVYEQYF
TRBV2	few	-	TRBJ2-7	TGTGCCAGCAGCGGAAGGTTCGGCCTACCGGCGGACGAGCAGTACTTC	CASSGRFGLPADEQYF
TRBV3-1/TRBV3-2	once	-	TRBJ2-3	TGTGCCCGCAGCCAAGGGGGGGGGAGGGCAGATACGCAGTATTTT	CARSQGGGRADTQYF
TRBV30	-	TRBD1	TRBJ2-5	TGTGCCTGGAGTGGAGGGACAGGGGTGTCAGAGACCCAGTACTTC	CAWSGGTGVSETQYF
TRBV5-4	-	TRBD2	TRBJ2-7	TGTGCCAGCAGCTTGTATAGACTAGCGGGAGAGGTCGAGCAGTACTTC	CASSLYRLAGEVEQYF
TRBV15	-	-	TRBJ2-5	TGTGCCACCAGCCGGGCGGGCGTCCCCGGAGAGACCCAGTACTTC	CATSRAGVPGETQYF
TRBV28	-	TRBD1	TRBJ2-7	TGTGCCAGCACAGGACAGGGGCCGTACTACGAGCAGTACTTC	CASTGQGPYYEQYF
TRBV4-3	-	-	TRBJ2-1	TGCGCCAGCAGCCAAGAGTTAGCGCGGAATGAGCAGTTCTTC	CASSQELARNEQFF
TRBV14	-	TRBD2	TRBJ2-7	TGTGCCAGCAGCCAACCCAGATCTAGCGGGGAGACCTACGAGCAGTACTTC	CASSQPRSSGETYEQYF
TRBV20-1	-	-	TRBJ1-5	TGCAGTGCTAGTACCGGGGGATATAGCAATCAGCCCCAGCATTTT	CSASTGGYSNQPQHF
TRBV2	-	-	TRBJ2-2	TGTGCCAGCAGTTTGGACTGGGAGGTGGCCCGGGAGCTGTTTTTT	CASSLDWEVARELFF
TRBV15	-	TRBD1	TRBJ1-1	TGTGCCACCAGCATGGACAGGGGGCTTTTCACTGAAGCTTTCTTT	CATSMDRGLFTEAFF
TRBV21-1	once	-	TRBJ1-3	TGTGCCAGCAGTTGGGGCAATAGTAACACCATATATTTT	CASSWGNSNTIYF
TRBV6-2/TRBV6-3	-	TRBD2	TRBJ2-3	TGTGCCAGCAGTCGACTAGCGGGGGAAGGGGCAGATACGCAGTATTTT	CASSRLAGEGADTQYF
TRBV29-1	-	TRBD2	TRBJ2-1	TGCAGCGTTGGCCCGGGCGGGGGTTACAATGAGCAGTTCTTC	CSVGPGGGYNEQFF
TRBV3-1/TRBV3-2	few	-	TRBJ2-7	TGTGCCAGCAGCCCACCAGGGCAGTACGAGCAGTACTTC	CASSPPGQYEQYF
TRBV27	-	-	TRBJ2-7	TGTGCCAGCATCGCGGCAGGGTCCTACGAGCAGTACTTC	CASIAAGSYEQYF
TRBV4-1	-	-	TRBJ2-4	TGCGCCGACGAACAGGGAGCCAAAAACATTCAGTACTTC	CADEQGAKNIQYF
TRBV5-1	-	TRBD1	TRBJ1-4	TGCGCCAGCAGCGGGGGACAGGGGATGAATGAAAAACTGTTTTTT	CASSGGQGMNEKLFF
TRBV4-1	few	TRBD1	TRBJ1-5	TGCGCCAGCAGCCAAGACCCGACAGGGGGCGTTAGCAATCAGCCCCAGCATTTT	CASSQDPTGGVSNQPQHF
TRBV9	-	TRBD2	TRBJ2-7	TGTGCCAGCAGCGTAGCTACGGGGGGGGACTCCTACGAGCAGTACTTC	CASSVATGGDSYEQYF
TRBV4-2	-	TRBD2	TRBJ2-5	TGTGCCAGCAGCCAGGACCTAGCGGGGGGGCGAGAAGAGACCCAGTACTTC	CASSQDLAGGREETQYF
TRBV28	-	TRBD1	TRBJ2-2	TGTGCCAGCAGTTCCGGGACAGGGCCCACCGGGGAGCTGTTTTTT	CASSSGTGPTGELFF
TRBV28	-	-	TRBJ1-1	TGTGCCAGCAGGCCAACTGCCGGGTCTAAGGTTGGCACTGAAGCTTTCTTT	CASRPTAGSKVGTEAFF
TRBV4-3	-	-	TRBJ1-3	TGCGCCAGCAGCCACAACTCTGGAAACACCATATATTTT	CASSHNSGNTIYF
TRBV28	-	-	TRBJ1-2	TGTGCCAGCAGCCCAGCCGGGACACACAACTATGGCTACACCTTC	CASSPAGTHNYGYTF
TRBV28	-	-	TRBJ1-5	TGTGCCAGCAGTACAGGACGGCGAGGCTATCAGCCCCAGCATTTT	CASSTGRRGYQPQHF
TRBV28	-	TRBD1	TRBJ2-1	TGTGCCAGCAGATGGGACAGGGTTTACAATGAGCAGTTCTTC	CASRWDRVYNEQFF
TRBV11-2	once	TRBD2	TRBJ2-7	TGTGCCAGCAGCTTTAACTCGGGGGGATTCGAGCAGTACTTC	CASSFNSGGFEQYF
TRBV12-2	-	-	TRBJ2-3	TGTGCAAGGGGAGAGAAAGGGGATACGCAGTATTTT	CARGEKGDTQYF
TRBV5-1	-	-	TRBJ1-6	TGCGCCAGCAGCTTGGATCAGGCGAGAAATTCACCCCTCCACTTT	CASSLDQARNSPLHF